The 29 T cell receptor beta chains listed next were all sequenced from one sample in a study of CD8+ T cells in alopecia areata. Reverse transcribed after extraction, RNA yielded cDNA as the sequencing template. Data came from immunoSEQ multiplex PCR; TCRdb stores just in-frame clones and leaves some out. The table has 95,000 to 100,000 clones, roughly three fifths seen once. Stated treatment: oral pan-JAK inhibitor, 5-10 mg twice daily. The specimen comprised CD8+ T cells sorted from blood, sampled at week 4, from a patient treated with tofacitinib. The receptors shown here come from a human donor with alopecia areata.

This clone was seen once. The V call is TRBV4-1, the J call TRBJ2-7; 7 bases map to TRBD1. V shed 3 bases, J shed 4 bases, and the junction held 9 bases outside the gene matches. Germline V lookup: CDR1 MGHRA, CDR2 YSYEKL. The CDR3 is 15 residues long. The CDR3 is CASSHVYDRAYEQYF. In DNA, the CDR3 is TGCGCCAGCAGCCACGTGTATGACAGGGCATACGAGCAGTACTTC.

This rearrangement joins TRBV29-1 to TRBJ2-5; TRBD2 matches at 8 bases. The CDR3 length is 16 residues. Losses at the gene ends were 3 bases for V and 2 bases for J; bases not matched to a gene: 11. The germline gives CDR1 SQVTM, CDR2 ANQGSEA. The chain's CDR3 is CSVEGGVAGFQETQYF. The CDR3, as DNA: TGCAGCGTTGAGGGAGGTGTAGCGGGGTTTCAAGAGACCCAGTACTTC.

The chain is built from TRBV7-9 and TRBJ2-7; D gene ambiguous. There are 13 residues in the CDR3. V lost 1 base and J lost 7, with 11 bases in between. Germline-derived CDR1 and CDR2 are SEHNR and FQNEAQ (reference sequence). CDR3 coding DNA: TGTGCCAGCAGCTTAGGAGTCCAGCCGGAGCAGTACTTC. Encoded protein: CASSLGVQPEQYF.

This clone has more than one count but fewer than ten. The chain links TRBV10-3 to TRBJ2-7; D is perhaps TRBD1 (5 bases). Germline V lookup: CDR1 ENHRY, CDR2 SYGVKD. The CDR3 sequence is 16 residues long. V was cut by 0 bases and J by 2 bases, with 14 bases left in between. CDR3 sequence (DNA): TGTGCCATCAGTGAGTCCCGGCAGGGATTGACCTACGAGCAGTACTTC. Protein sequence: CAISESRQGLTYEQYF.

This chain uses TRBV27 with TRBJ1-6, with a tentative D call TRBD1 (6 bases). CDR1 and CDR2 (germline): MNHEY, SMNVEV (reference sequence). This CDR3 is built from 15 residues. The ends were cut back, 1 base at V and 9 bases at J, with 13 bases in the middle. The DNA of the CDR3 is TGTGCCAGCAGTTTATATCGGGGGCAAGCTTCACCCCTCCACTTT. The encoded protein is CASSLYRGQASPLHF.

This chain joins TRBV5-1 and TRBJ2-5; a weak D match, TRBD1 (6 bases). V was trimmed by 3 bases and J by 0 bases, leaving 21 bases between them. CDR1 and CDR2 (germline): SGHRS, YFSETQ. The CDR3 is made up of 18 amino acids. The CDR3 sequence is CASSSLPTGLVNQETQYF. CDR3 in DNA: TGCGCCAGCAGCTCGCTTCCCACAGGGTTAGTAAACCAAGAGACCCAGTACTTC.

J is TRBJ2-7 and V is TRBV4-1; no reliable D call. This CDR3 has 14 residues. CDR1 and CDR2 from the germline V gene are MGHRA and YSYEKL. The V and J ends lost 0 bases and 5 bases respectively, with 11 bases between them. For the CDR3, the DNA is TGCGCCAGCAGCCAAGAGGGAAAAGCTGACGAGCAGTACTTC. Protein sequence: CASSQEGKADEQYF.

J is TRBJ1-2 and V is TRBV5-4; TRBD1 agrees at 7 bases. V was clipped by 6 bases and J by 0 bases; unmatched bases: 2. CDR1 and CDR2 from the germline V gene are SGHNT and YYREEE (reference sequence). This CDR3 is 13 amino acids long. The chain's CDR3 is CASKGTANYGYTF. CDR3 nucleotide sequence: TGTGCCAGCAAGGGGACAGCTAACTATGGCTACACCTTC.

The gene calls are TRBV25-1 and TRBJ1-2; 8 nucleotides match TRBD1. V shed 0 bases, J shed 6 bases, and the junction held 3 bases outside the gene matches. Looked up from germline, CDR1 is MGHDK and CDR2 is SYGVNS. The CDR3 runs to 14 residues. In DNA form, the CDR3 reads TGTGCCAGCAGTGAATACGGACAGGGCCATGGCTACACCTTC. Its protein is CASSEYGQGHGYTF.

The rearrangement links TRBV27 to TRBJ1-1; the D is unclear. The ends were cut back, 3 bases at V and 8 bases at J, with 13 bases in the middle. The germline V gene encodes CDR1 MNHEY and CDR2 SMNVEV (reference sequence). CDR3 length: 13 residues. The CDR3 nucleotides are TGTGCCAGCAGTTTCGGTAGCGCCGGGGAAGCTTTCTTT. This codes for CASSFGSAGEAFF.

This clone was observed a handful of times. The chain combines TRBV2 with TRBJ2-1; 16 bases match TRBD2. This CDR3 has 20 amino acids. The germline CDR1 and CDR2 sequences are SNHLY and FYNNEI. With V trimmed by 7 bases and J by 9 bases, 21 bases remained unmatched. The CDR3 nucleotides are TGTGCCAGCATGGGCGCAGCGGGACTAGCGGGAGGGCCTGGTTTTGTTGAGCAGTTCTTC. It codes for CASMGAAGLAGGPGFVEQFF.

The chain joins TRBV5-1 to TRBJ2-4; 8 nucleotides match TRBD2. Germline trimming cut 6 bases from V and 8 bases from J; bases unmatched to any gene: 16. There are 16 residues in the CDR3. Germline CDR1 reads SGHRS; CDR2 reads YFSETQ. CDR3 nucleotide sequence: TGCGCCAGCAACCCGAGCGGGGGTACCGAGGGAGACATTCAGTACTTC. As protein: CASNPSGGTEGDIQYF.

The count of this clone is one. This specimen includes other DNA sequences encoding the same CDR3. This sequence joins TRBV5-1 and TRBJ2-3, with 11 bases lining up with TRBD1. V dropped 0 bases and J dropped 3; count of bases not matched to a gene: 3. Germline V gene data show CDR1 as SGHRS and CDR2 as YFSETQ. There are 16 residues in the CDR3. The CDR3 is CASSLAGTGGTDTQYF. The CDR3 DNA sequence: TGCGCCAGCAGCTTGGCCGGGACAGGGGGTACAGATACGCAGTATTTT.

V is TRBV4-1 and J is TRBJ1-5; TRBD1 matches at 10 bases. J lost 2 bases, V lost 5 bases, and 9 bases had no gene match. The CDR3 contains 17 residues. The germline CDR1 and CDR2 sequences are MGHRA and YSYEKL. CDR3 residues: CASSDRQGAYGNQPQHF. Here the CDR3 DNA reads TGCGCCAGCAGCGACCGACAGGGGGCATATGGCAATCAGCCCCAGCATTTT.

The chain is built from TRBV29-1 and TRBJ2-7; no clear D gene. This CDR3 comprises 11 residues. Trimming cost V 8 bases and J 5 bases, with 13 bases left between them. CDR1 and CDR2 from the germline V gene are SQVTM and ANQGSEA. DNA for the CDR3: TGCAGCTGCCGGTTGGCCCACGAGCAGTACTTC. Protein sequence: CSCRLAHEQYF.

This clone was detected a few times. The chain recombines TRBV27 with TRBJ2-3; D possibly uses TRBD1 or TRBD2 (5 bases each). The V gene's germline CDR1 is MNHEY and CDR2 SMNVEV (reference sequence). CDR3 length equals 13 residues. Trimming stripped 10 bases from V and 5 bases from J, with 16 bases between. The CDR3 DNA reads TGTGCCACGCAGGGTACTAGGGTAGATACGCAGTATTTT. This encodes CATQGTRVDTQYF.

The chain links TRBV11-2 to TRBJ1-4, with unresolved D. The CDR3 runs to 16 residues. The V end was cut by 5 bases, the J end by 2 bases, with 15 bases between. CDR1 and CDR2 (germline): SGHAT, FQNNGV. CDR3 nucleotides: TGTGCCAGCAGCGCTGGGCGGGGAGGCACTAATGAAAAACTGTTTTTT. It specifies CASSAGRGGTNEKLFF.

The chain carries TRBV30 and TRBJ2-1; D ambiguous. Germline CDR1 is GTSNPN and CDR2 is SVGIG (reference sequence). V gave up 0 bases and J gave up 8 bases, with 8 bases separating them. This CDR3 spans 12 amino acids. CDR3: CAWSVGSYEQFF. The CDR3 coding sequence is TGTGCCTGGAGTGTGGGGTCTTATGAGCAGTTCTTC.

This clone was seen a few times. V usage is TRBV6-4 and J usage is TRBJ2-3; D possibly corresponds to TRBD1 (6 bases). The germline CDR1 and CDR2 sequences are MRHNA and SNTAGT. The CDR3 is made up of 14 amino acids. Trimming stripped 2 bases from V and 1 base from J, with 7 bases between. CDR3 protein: CASSDGGGTDTQYF. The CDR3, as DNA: TGTGCCAGCAGTGACGGGGGCGGCACAGATACGCAGTATTTT.

This CDR3 is CASSPSGGQTGELFF. The CDR3 DNA sequence: TGTGCCAGCAGCCCCTCCGGGGGACAAACCGGGGAGCTGTTTTTT. The J gene is TRBJ2-2, the V gene TRBV9, with D possibly being TRBD1 or TRBD2 (6 bases each). This CDR3 spans 15 amino acids. Germline V gene lookup returns CDR1 SGDLS and CDR2 YYNGEE. V was shortened by 4 bases and J by 5 bases, with 15 bases between the two germline ends.

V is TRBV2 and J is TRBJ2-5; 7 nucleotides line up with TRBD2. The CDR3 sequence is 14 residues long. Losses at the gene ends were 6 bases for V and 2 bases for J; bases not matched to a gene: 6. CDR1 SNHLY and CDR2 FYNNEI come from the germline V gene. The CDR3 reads CASRIVGGQETQYF. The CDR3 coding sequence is TGTGCCAGCAGGATCGTGGGGGGGCAAGAGACCCAGTACTTC.

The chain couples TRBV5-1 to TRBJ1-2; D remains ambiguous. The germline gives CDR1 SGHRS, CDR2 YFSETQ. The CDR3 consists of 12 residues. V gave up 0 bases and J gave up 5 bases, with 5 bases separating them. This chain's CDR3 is CASSLGKYGYTF. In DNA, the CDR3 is TGCGCCAGCAGCTTGGGAAAGTATGGCTACACCTTC.

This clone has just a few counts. CDR3 coding DNA: TGTGCCAGCAGTTTCCCAGATACGCAGTATTTT. It specifies CASSFPDTQYF. This rearrangement joins TRBV21-1 to TRBJ2-3. TRBV21-1 is deemed a pseudogene. The CDR3 spans 11 residues.

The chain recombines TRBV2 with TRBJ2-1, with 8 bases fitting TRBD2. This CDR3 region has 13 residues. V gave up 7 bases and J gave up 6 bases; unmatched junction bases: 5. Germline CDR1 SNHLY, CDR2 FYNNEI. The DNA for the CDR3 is TGTGCCAGCATGGGTGCGGGGGGCAATGAGCAGTTCTTC. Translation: CASMGAGGNEQFF.

The CDR3 nucleotides read TGTGCCACCAGCAGGGAAGGGACAGGGGCTTCTGGCTACACCTTC. It yields the protein CATSREGTGASGYTF. The rearrangement uses TRBV15 and TRBJ1-2; 10 nucleotides align to TRBD1. The trim removed 3 bases at V and 7 bases at J, leaving 8 bases unmatched. The germline CDR1 and CDR2 sequences are LNHNV and YYDKDF (reference sequence). The CDR3 has 15 residues.

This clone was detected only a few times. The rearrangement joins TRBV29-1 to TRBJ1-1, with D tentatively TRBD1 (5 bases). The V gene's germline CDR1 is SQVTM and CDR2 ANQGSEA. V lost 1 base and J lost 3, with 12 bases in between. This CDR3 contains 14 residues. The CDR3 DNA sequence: TGCAGCGTTGAAGTTCAGGGTGTAGACACTGAAGCTTTCTTT. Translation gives CSVEVQGVDTEAFF.

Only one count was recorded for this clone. The CDR3 DNA follows: TGTGCCAGCAGCGTAGTGGGACAGGGATACAATGAGCAGTTCTTC. Translated: CASSVVGQGYNEQFF. The chain has TRBV9 and TRBJ2-1, with TRBD1 identical over 9 bases. CDR1 is SGDLS, CDR2 YYNGEE, per germline. V lost 0 bases to trimming and J lost 4 bases; unmatched junction nucleotides: 2. This CDR3 spans 15 amino acids.

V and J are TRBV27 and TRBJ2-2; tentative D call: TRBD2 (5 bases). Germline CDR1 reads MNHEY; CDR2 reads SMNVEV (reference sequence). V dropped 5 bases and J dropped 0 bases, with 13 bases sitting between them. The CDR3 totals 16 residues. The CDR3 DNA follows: TGTGCCAGCAGTCCCCTTACAGCGGCGAACACCGGGGAGCTGTTTTTT. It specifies CASSPLTAANTGELFF.

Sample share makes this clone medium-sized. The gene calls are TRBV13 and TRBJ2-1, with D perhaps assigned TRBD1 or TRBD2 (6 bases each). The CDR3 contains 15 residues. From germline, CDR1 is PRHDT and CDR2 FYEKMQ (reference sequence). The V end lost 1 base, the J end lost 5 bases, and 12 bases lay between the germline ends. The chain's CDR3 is CASSLEGGPNNEQFF. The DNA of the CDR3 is TGTGCCAGCAGCTTAGAGGGGGGCCCAAACAATGAGCAGTTCTTC.